This is a list of T cell receptor beta chains from one sample in a study of human T cells and chemical hapten exposure. TCRdb fed the 5' RACE reads into MiXCR, producing one record per CDR3 protein. The table records around 100,000 distinct CDR3 sequences, approximately 19% of them present only once. The receptors here all came from a human donor in good health. Both conserved end residues are part of each CDR3. D genes are given only for firm matches. Size is stated for part of the rows, as once, few or many counts, or as a class when the clone is expanded.

J,V,D,size,DNA,CDR3
TRBJ1-1,TRBV4-1,NA,few,TGCGCCAGCCACTATGAATTGGGACACCCGAACACTGAAGCTTTCTTT,CASHYELGHPNTEAFF
TRBJ1-6,TRBV27,NA,NA,TGTGCCAGCAGTCCAATTACCTCAGGGAGCTCCTATAATTCACCCCTCCACTTT,CASSPITSGSSYNSPLHF
TRBJ1-5,TRBV20-1,NA,NA,TGCAGTGCGGAAATCCGGGACAACAATCAGCCCCAGCATTTT,CSAEIRDNNQPQHF
TRBJ1-5,TRBV20-1,NA,NA,TGCAGTGCTCCTATCCCAGGGGTGTTCCAGCCCCAGCATTTT,CSAPIPGVFQPQHF
TRBJ1-5,TRBV28,NA,few,TGTGCCAGCAGCCCGCGTATTTCGGGGGGCGGCCAGCCCCAGCATTTT,CASSPRISGGGQPQHF
TRBJ1-1,TRBV6-8,NA,NA,TGTGCCAGCAGCCGACTCAGGGGAAAGAACACTGAAGCTTTCTTT,CASSRLRGKNTEAFF
TRBJ2-1,TRBV24-1,TRBD1,few,TGTGCCACCAGTGATTCGGACAGGCCTAGCTCCTACAATGAGCAGTTCTTC,CATSDSDRPSSYNEQFF
TRBJ1-2,TRBV4-2,NA,NA,TGTGCCAGCAGCCAAGAAGAAGTGGGTAACTATGGCTACACCTTC,CASSQEEVGNYGYTF
TRBJ2-6,TRBV6-1,NA,NA,TGTGCCAGCAGTGCAGGGAACTTGGCCAACGTCCTGACTTTC,CASSAGNLANVLTF
TRBJ2-1,TRBV4-1,TRBD2,NA,TGCGCCAGCAGGCTGGTGGGCGGGAGCTCCTACAATGAGCAGTTCTTC,CASRLVGGSSYNEQFF
TRBJ2-1,TRBV5-6,TRBD2,few,TGTGCCAGCAGCTCTTCCCCCGGGACTAGCGGGAGTAGGAACTACAATGAGCAGTTCTTC,CASSSSPGTSGSRNYNEQFF
TRBJ2-3,TRBV20-1,NA,NA,TGCAGTGCTAGAGATCAGGGCCGATCCACAGATACGCAGTATTTT,CSARDQGRSTDTQYF
TRBJ2-7,TRBV6-5,NA,NA,TGTGCCAGCAGTTACTCGAGCGGTAGCGACTCCTCCTACGAGCAGTACTTC,CASSYSSGSDSSYEQYF
TRBJ1-2,TRBV6-6,TRBD1,NA,TGTGCCAGCAGTTTACCGACAGGGCGTATCACAGGAGGCTACACCTTC,CASSLPTGRITGGYTF
TRBJ1-1,TRBV27,NA,NA,TGTGCCAGCAGTTTATCGTCAGCCACTGAAGCTTTCTTT,CASSLSSATEAFF
TRBJ1-2,TRBV28,NA,few,TGTGCCAGCAGTTTTGCAGGGGTTAATGGCTACACCTTC,CASSFAGVNGYTF
TRBJ2-7,TRBV7-2,TRBD2,few,TGTGCCAGCAGTTTAGGGTGGGGACTAGCGGGAGTCGTGCAGTACTTC,CASSLGWGLAGVVQYF
TRBJ1-1,TRBV29-1,NA,NA,TGCAGCGTTGGAGTCGCCCACGTTAACACTGAAGCTTTCTTT,CSVGVAHVNTEAFF
TRBJ2-7,TRBV13,TRBD2,few,TGTGCCAGCAGCTCCCCAATTAGCGGGAGCTCCTACGAGCAGTACTTC,CASSSPISGSSYEQYF
TRBJ2-7,TRBV7-9,NA,NA,TGTGCCAGCAGCCCATACGGAGGCAAGGGGGGCGAGCAGTACTTC,CASSPYGGKGGEQYF
TRBJ1-2,TRBV5-6,TRBD1,few,TGTGCCAGCAGACCCGCCGGACAGGGAGTCTATGGCTACACCTTC,CASRPAGQGVYGYTF
TRBJ2-3,TRBV2,TRBD1,NA,TGTGCCAGCAGTCCAGGGACAGCGCAGTATTTT,CASSPGTAQYF